Below, 27 T cell receptor beta chains from the same sample are listed, as sequenced in a study of human T cells and chemical hapten exposure. TCRdb re-called the RACE reads with MiXCR, one entry per CDR3 protein. This table has roughly 100,000 distinct CDR3 sequences, 7% to 10% appearing once. Time point in this sample: patch test 2, 6 weeks after DPC sensitization. The treatment is: therapeutic diphenylcyclopropenone sensitization with weekly scalp DPC. Sequencing used whole blood, obtained in connection with sensitization to the hapten diphenylcyclopropenone (DPC). Source of these receptors: a woman in her thirties or forties with alopecia areata. Some clones in this sample may be carry-over from other donors' samples.

This clonotype was detected many times. V gene TRBV5-1 combines with J gene TRBJ2-2, with D tentatively TRBD1 (6 bases). Trimming cost V 3 bases and J 6 bases, with 12 bases left between them. Looked up from germline, CDR1 is SGHRS and CDR2 is YFSETQ. The CDR3 is made up of 14 amino acids. CDR3 DNA: TGCGCCAGCAGCTCCCAGGGGATGGCCGGGGAGCTGTTTTTT. It is translated as CASSSQGMAGELFF. Using reference TRBV5-1 and TRBJ2-2 for the parts outside the CDR3, the full variable domain is KAGVTQTPRYLIKTRGQQVTLSCSPISGHRSVSWYQQTPGQGLQFLFEYFSETQRNKGNFPGRFSGRQFSNSRSEMNVSTLELGDSALYLCASSSQGMAGELFFGEGSRLTVL.

The rearrangement uses TRBV5-1 and TRBJ2-3; possible D gene TRBD1, 5 bases. The CDR3 sequence is 15 residues long. Trimming left V 0 bases short and J 4 bases short, with 12 bases between. Germline lookup yields CDR1 SGHRS and CDR2 YFSETQ. The CDR3 protein is CASSLVGRAADTQYF. Written as DNA, the CDR3 is TGCGCCAGCAGCTTGGTGGGCAGGGCGGCAGATACGCAGTATTTT.

This clonotype turned up a few times. This chain connects TRBV29-1 to TRBJ2-3; D is uncertain. Between the trimmed V and J ends, which lost 6 bases and 4 bases, there was a span of 11 bases. The CDR3 totals 12 residues. Germline V gives CDR1 SQVTM, CDR2 ANQGSEA. CDR3 sequence reads: CSVAQSADTQYF. Here the CDR3 DNA reads TGCAGCGTAGCGCAGTCTGCAGATACGCAGTATTTT.

This clonotype was detected many times. This chain links TRBV6-2 or TRBV6-3 with TRBJ2-2; 7 nucleotides line up with TRBD1. J lost 3 bases, V lost 4 bases, and 11 bases had no gene match. CDR3 length equals 17 residues. The V gene's germline CDR1 is MNHEY and CDR2 SVGEGT. As DNA, the CDR3 is TGTGCCAGCAGTTCTCCCCCGGACAGGACTTACACCGGGGAGCTGTTTTTT. Its translation: CASSSPPDRTYTGELFF.

In this sample, this clonotype turned up a few times. This chain uses TRBV18 with TRBJ2-1; TRBD2 agrees at 11 bases. Germline-derived CDR1 and CDR2 are KGHSH and LQKENI. Trimming took 1 base from V and 6 from J; bases not matched to a gene: 2. The length of the CDR3 is 15 residues. In DNA form, the CDR3 reads TGTGCCAGCTCACCACGTAGCGGGAGGGCCAATGAGCAGTTCTTC. Protein product: CASSPRSGRANEQFF. The full variable domain, its missing parts supplied by reference TRBV18 and TRBJ2-1, is NAGVMQNPRHLVRRRGQEARLRCSPMKGHSHVYWYRQLPEEGLKFMVYLQKENIIDESGMPKERFSAEFPKEGPSILRIQQVVRGDSAAYFCASSPRSGRANEQFFGPGTRLTVL.

The V gene is TRBV5-1, the J gene TRBJ2-3, with a weak D call TRBD1 (6 bases). Germline V gene sequence: CDR1 SGHRS, CDR2 YFSETQ. Trimming left V 7 bases short and J 0 bases short, with 12 bases between. CDR3 length equals 14 residues. The CDR3, as DNA: TGCGCCAGCGCGGACAGCCTTAGCACAGATACGCAGTATTTT. Amino acid sequence: CASADSLSTDTQYF. Supplemented by reference TRBV5-1 and TRBJ2-3, the full variable domain reads KAGVTQTPRYLIKTRGQQVTLSCSPISGHRSVSWYQQTPGQGLQFLFEYFSETQRNKGNFPGRFSGRQFSNSRSEMNVSTLELGDSALYLCASADSLSTDTQYFGPGTRLTVL.

This clonotype was recorded a few times. V and J are TRBV5-4 and TRBJ2-2; TRBD2 aligns across 11 bases. V lost 5 bases to trimming and J lost 4 bases; unmatched junction nucleotides: 7. This CDR3 region has 16 residues. Germline V gives CDR1 SGHNT, CDR2 YYREEE (reference sequence). This chain's CDR3 is CASSRSGRAGTGELFF. In DNA form, the CDR3 reads TGTGCCAGCAGTCGTAGCGGGAGGGCCGGCACCGGGGAGCTGTTTTTT.

The chain joins TRBV5-1 to TRBJ1-5; no clear D. Germline CDR1 and CDR2: SGHRS and YFSETQ. This CDR3 spans 15 amino acids. Trimming shortened V by 4 bases and J by 0 bases, and 11 bases separated the two germline ends. CDR3 residues: CASSQGPDSNQPQHF. CDR3 coding DNA: TGCGCCAGCAGCCAAGGGCCCGATAGCAATCAGCCCCAGCATTTT.

This clonotype showed up just a few times. The CDR3 nucleotides read TGTGCCAGCAGTTTACGTGAGCGTGAGCAGTTCTTC. Encoded protein: CASSLREREQFF. The V call is TRBV28, the J call TRBJ2-1; D is ambiguous. V lost 2 bases to trimming and J lost 9 bases, with 8 bases between them. In germline, CDR1 is MDHEN, CDR2 SYDVKM. The CDR3 covers 12 residues.

This clonotype was recorded at least ten times. The chain employs TRBV10-3 and TRBJ2-5, with 9 bases aligning to TRBD2. This CDR3 is 16 amino acids long. The ends lost 4 bases at V and 10 bases at J; junction bases unmatched: 16. From germline, CDR1 is ENHRY and CDR2 SYGVKD. The CDR3 region is CAISGEPGLARDGQYF. CDR3 sequence (DNA): TGTGCCATCAGTGGCGAGCCGGGACTAGCTAGAGATGGCCAGTACTTC.

This chain uses TRBV6-5 with TRBJ2-1, with D tentatively TRBD1 or TRBD2 (6 bases each). CDR1 is MNHEY and CDR2 is SVGAGI in the germline V gene. Trimming left V 8 bases short and J 9 bases short, with 17 bases between. The CDR3 consists of 13 residues. CDR3 sequence reads: CASRLMGGTEQFF. CDR3 in DNA: TGTGCCAGCCGACTCATGGGGGGCACTGAGCAGTTCTTC.

This clonotype was seen a few times. The chain couples TRBV4-3 to TRBJ1-3; D remains ambiguous. The CDR3 consists of 14 residues. The ends were cut back, 4 bases at V and 0 bases at J, with 7 bases in the middle. Germline CDR1 and CDR2: LGHNA and YSLEER. CDR3: CASSRTVSGNTIYF. The DNA for the CDR3 is TGCGCCAGCAGCCGGACGGTCTCTGGAAACACCATATATTTT.

This clonotype was observed at least ten times. The rearrangement links TRBV20-1 to TRBJ2-5, with a possible D match to TRBD2 (6 bases). Per the germline V gene, CDR1 is DFQATT and CDR2 is SNEGSKA (reference sequence). CDR3 length equals 14 residues. V was pared by 2 bases and J by 5 bases, with 15 bases between. The CDR3 DNA is TGCAGTGCTAGACCGGGACTTCCTGGGGAGACCCAGTACTTC. This translates into CSARPGLPGETQYF.

This clonotype was seen only a few times. The chain employs TRBV29-1 and TRBJ2-1, with 10 bases fitting TRBD2. Per the germline V gene, CDR1 is SQVTM and CDR2 is ANQGSEA. The CDR3 contains 14 residues. V was pared by 4 bases and J by 5 bases, with 5 bases of the junction left unmatched. CDR3 bases: TGCAGCGTTGCCGGACTAGCGGAGAACAATGAGCAGTTCTTC. Residues: CSVAGLAENNEQFF.

The table lists this clonotype with many counts. The V and J genes are TRBV4-1 and TRBJ2-7; maybe TRBD2 (6 bases). Germline V CDR1 and CDR2: MGHRA, YSYEKL. The CDR3 runs to 14 residues. The germline V and J ends were trimmed by 1 base and 0 bases, with 7 bases remaining between them. The CDR3 coding sequence is TGCGCCAGCAGCCAAGGGCGGGGCTCCTACGAGCAGTACTTC. Its translation: CASSQGRGSYEQYF.

The V call is TRBV20-1, the J call TRBJ2-7, with 7 bases lining up with TRBD2. CDR1 and CDR2 (germline): DFQATT, SNEGSKA (reference sequence). J gave up 2 bases and V 0 bases, and 7 bases lay outside the gene matches. The CDR3 runs 15 residues. The CDR3 is CSARDAEGRAYEQYF. The CDR3, as DNA: TGCAGTGCTAGAGATGCGGAGGGGAGGGCCTACGAGCAGTACTTC.

In its sample, this clonotype was seen a few times. The chain joins TRBV20-1 to TRBJ1-1, with D hard to call. Deletions cut 1 base from V and 1 base from J, with 10 bases between. The CDR3 is 14 amino acids. CDR1 DFQATT and CDR2 SNEGSKA come from the germline V gene (reference sequence). The CDR3 nucleotides read TGCAGTGCTAGAGTTCCCTATGGGAACACTGAAGCTTTCTTT. It codes for CSARVPYGNTEAFF.

This clonotype showed up many times. The V and J genes are TRBV5-4 and TRBJ2-2; 11 positions agree with TRBD2. The CDR3 length is 17 residues. The germline V gene has CDR1 SGHNT and CDR2 YYREEE (reference sequence). The junction had 13 bases not matched to a gene; V was cut back by 4 bases and J by 8 bases. The CDR3 bases are TGTGCCAGCAGCGTTGGAGGGGCACTAGCGGGAGCTGGGGAGCTGTTTTTT. Translating it yields CASSVGGALAGAGELFF.

This chain links TRBV24-1 with TRBJ2-1; 9 nucleotides line up with TRBD2. CDR1 KGHDR and CDR2 SFDVKD come from the germline V gene. CDR3 length equals 19 residues. V gave up 1 base and J gave up 0 bases; unmatched junction bases: 9. CDR3 coding DNA: TGTGCCACCAGTGATTTTCGGCGGGAGGGATATAGCTCCTACAATGAGCAGTTCTTC. This codes for CATSDFRREGYSSYNEQFF.

This clonotype was seen ten or more times. V is TRBV24-1 and J is TRBJ2-1, with D maybe TRBD2 (6 bases). Germline V gene data show CDR1 as KGHDR and CDR2 as SFDVKD. V shed 5 bases and J shed 8 bases, with 18 bases lying between them. The CDR3 loop spans 15 amino acids. CDR3 region: CATSAPPGAGDEQFF. In nucleotides, the CDR3 is TGTGCCACCAGTGCCCCTCCGGGAGCTGGCGATGAGCAGTTCTTC.

This clonotype was seen more than once but under ten times. The chain joins TRBV7-2 to TRBJ2-2; a possible D gene is TRBD1 (5 bases). The CDR3 contains 15 residues. V was cut by 5 bases and J by 1 base, with 11 bases left in between. CDR1 and CDR2 from the germline V gene are SGHTA and FQGNSA. In DNA, the CDR3 is TGTGCCAGCAGCCTAGGGGCACAGAACACCGGGGAGCTGTTTTTT. Its protein product is CASSLGAQNTGELFF.

V usage is TRBV9 and J usage is TRBJ2-7; 9 bases are a match to TRBD2. The ends lost 4 bases at V and 3 bases at J; junction bases unmatched: 5. This CDR3 has 14 amino acids. CDR1 is SGDLS and CDR2 is YYNGEE in the germline V gene. The CDR3 bases are TGTGCCAGCAGCCCAGCGGGGGGCCACTACGAGCAGTACTTC. Residues: CASSPAGGHYEQYF.

This clonotype was seen a few times. The chain uses TRBV7-6 and TRBJ2-3; a weak D match, TRBD2 (6 bases). V gave up 2 bases and J gave up 1 base, with 7 bases separating them. The CDR3 totals 14 residues. CDR1 and CDR2 (germline): SGHVS, FNYEAQ. The CDR3 protein is CASSLSGGTDTQYF. CDR3 DNA: TGTGCCAGCAGCTTATCGGGAGGCACAGATACGCAGTATTTT.

This clonotype has a count of ten or more. The chain is built from TRBV7-6 and TRBJ2-2, with D perhaps matching TRBD1 or TRBD2 (6 bases each). Trimming left V 4 bases short and J 6 bases short, with 9 bases between. This CDR3 spans 13 amino acids. The V gene's germline CDR1 is SGHVS and CDR2 FNYEAQ. As DNA, the CDR3 is TGTGCCAGCAGCTACAGGGAGGCCGGGGAGCTGTTTTTT. It codes for CASSYREAGELFF.

In this sample, this clonotype turned up many times. J is TRBJ2-3 and V is TRBV18; 15 positions agree with TRBD2. This CDR3 spans 18 amino acids. Germline CDR1 is KGHSH and CDR2 is LQKENI. V was clipped by 3 bases and J by 3 bases; unmatched bases: 7. The CDR3 DNA sequence: TGTGCCAGCTCACCCGGGACTAGCGGGAGGTTACCTACAGATACGCAGTATTTT. This translates into CASSPGTSGRLPTDTQYF. Filled out from reference TRBV18 and TRBJ2-3, the complete variable domain reads NAGVMQNPRHLVRRRGQEARLRCSPMKGHSHVYWYRQLPEEGLKFMVYLQKENIIDESGMPKERFSAEFPKEGPSILRIQQVVRGDSAAYFCASSPGTSGRLPTDTQYFGPGTRLTVL.

This clonotype came up a few times. The chain is built from TRBV29-1 and TRBJ2-1; D gene unclear. The CDR3 is 12 residues long. CDR1 is SQVTM, CDR2 ANQGSEA, per germline. V was clipped by 5 bases and J by 9 bases, with 14 bases between them. As DNA, the CDR3 is TGCAGCGTTCCAAGAGGCCATAGTGAGCAGTTCTTC. Its translation: CSVPRGHSEQFF.

This clonotype was picked up many times. The DNA of the CDR3 is TGTGCCAGCAGAACGACAGGGGGCACTGGAAACACCATATATTTT. This gives the protein CASRTTGGTGNTIYF. This chain links TRBV28 with TRBJ1-3; TRBD1 matches 10 bases. The germline V gene encodes CDR1 MDHEN and CDR2 SYDVKM. The CDR3 totals 15 residues. V was clipped by 6 bases and J by 2 bases; unmatched bases: 4.